Included here is one T cell receptor beta chain sequence, with context. The target antigen is unknown. The repertoire was sequenced with immunoSEQ multiplex PCR; TCRdb's copy has only in-frame clones and lacks some. Of some 900,000 clones listed, approximately 80% were seen once; the top ten hold nearly 1.5%. This record belongs to a study of shared clonotypes between healthy human individuals. The study's findings and limits: Shared clonotypes: 4.5% to 6.5% naive CD4, 3.5% to 4% naive CD8, less than 2.5% memory CD4, more than 0.3% memory CD8.

V was cut by 7 bases and J by 5 bases, with 13 bases left in between. Germline CDR1 reads SNHLY; CDR2 reads FYNNEI. CDR3 length: 13 amino acids. The chain joins TRBV2 to TRBJ2-3; D is perhaps TRBD1 or TRBD2 (5 bases each). The sequence was obtained from a man younger than 30 in good health. Sample: memory CD4+ T cells sorted from blood. Subset here: CD45RA-negative fraction. Written as DNA, the CDR3 is TGTGCCAGCAAGCAGGGCCGGGGAGATACGCAGTATTTT. Translated: CASKQGRGDTQYF.